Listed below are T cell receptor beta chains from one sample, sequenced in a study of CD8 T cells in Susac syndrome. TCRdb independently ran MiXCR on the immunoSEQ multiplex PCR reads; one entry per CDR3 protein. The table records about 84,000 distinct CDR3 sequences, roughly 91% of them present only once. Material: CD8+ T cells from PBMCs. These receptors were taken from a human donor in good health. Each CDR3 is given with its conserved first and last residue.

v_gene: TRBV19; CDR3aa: CASSNPQEGNTEAFF
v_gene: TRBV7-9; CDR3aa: CASAESGDGYTF
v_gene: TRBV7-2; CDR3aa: CASSPTDRGSPGELFF
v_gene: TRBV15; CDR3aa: CATSRAETSGGARSFF
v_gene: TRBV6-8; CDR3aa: CASSYSKRGGRRDTQYF
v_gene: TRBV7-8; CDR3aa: CASSLAPGSYGYTF
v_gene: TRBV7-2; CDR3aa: CANALQAQYF
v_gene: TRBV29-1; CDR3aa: CSVSGGSSYEQYF
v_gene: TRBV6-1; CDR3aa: CASSDSWALAGELFF
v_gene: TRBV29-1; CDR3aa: CSVEWAGDYEQYF
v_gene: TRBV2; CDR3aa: CASSGGPWTGQETQYF
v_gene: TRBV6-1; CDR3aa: CASSETYNSPLHF
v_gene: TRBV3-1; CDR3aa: CASSQLTGNTEAFF
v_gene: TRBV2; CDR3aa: CASSVSGSSYNEQFF
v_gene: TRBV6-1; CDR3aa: CASSDGNEQFF
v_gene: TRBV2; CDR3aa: CASSGVNNRGTDTQYF
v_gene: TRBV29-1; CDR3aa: CSVELIKDTSYEQYF
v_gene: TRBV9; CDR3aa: CASSVGESGHSTDTQYF
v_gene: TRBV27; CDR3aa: CASSLSLRDEQYF
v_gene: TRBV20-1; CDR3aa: CSARDIQGRTDTQYF
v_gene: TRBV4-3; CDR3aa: CASSQEWAPNNYGYTF
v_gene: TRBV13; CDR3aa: CASTGTSDTGELFF
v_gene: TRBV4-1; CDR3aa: CASSRQTLADTQYF
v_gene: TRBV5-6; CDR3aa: CASRSGAYGYTF
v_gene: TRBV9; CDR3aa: CASSVGQGSFGYTF
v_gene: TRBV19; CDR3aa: CASSEDRVEQYF
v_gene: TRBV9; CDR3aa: CASDRDGTDTQYF
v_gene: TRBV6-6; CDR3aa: CASSGTASYEQYF
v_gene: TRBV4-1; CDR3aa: CASSQEPIRQGDLSLSGANVLTF
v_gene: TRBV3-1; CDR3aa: CASSAQGGAIYGYTF
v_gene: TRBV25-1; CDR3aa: CASSEVRTGGNEQFF
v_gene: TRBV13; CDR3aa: CASSVGGVNEKLFF
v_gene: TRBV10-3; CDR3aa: CAISERPPGQGGNEQFF
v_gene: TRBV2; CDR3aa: CARRGRAPDTQYF
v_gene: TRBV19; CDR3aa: CASKVGDSNQPQHF
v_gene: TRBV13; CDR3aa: CASSLPSLAANNEQFF
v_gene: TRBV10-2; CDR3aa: CASSGGDSHEQYF
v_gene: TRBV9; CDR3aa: CASSPVLAGGERSSYNEQFF
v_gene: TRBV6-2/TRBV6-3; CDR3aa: CASSSPIVEQFF
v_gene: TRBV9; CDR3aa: CASSAGTVSYEQYF
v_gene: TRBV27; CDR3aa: CASSSRLGIYSNQPQHF
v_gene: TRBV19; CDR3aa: CASSIFSGLEAFF